Below are 14 T cell receptor beta chains sequenced from a single sample in a study of blood T cells in healthy people across ages. Combining a sample-barcoded 5' primer with a J-beta primer mix, a second PCR ran for roughly 7 to 12 cycles. TCRdb used MiXCR to reprocess the 5' RACE reads, holding one entry per CDR3 protein. The sample lists some 760,000 distinct CDR3 sequences; around 25% were seen once. These records were also assigned to another study, of T cells of mothers and their children.

Sequencing used blood. The origin of the receptors is a boy aged 10-17 years in good health.

V gene TRBV20-1 combines with J gene TRBJ2-3; D is uncertain. CDR1 DFQATT and CDR2 SNEGSKA come from the germline V gene (reference sequence). The CDR3 runs 15 residues. With 0 bases removed from V and 4 bases from J, the gap between germline ends came to 14 bases. The CDR3 protein is CSARDLGRIADTQYF. DNA of the CDR3: TGCAGTGCTAGAGATCTCGGGCGCATAGCAGATACGCAGTATTTT.

The chain carries TRBV28 and TRBJ2-5; 7 bases agree with TRBD1. The assigned J gene may be wrong: the sequence end matches TRBJ2-7 better. The CDR3 consists of 15 residues. Per germline, CDR1 MDHEN and CDR2 SYDVKM. CDR3: CASRPPGTAAYEQYF. For the CDR3, the DNA is TGTGCCAGCAGACCACCCGGGACAGCTGCCTACGAGCAGTACTTC.

This clonotype occurred a few times. The V gene is TRBV12-3 or TRBV12-4, the J gene TRBJ2-7; D is unclear. The CDR3 runs to 13 residues. V gave up 0 bases and J gave up 6 bases, with 9 bases separating them. CDR3 in amino acids: CASSLAHAREQYF. The CDR3 bases are TGTGCCAGCAGTTTAGCACACGCTCGCGAGCAGTACTTC.

The chain is built from TRBV21-1 and TRBJ2-4. TRBV21-1 is a recognized pseudogene. CDR3 length equals 15 residues. Here the CDR3 DNA reads TGTGCCAGCAGCAATCGTAGGCCGGCCAAAAACATTCAGTACTTC. Translating gives CASSNRRPAKNIQYF.

This clonotype was observed a few times. V and J are TRBV10-3 and TRBJ2-4; tentative D call: TRBD2 (5 bases). The CDR3 consists of 16 residues. Trimming left V 3 bases short and J 0 bases short, with 12 bases between. CDR1 is ENHRY, CDR2 SYGVKD, per germline. The CDR3 DNA sequence: TGTGCCATCAGTGAAGGAGGCACTCTAGCCAAAAACATTCAGTACTTC. It yields the protein CAISEGGTLAKNIQYF.

This clonotype was recorded only once. The chain is built from TRBV20-1 and TRBJ2-5; TRBD2 matches at 11 bases. The junction had 11 bases not matched to a gene; V was cut back by 3 bases and J by 5 bases. Germline V CDR1 and CDR2: DFQATT, SNEGSKA (reference sequence). The CDR3 covers 16 residues. The CDR3 region is CSASLAGGPGLETQYF. The CDR3 DNA reads as TGCAGTGCTAGTTTAGCGGGAGGGCCCGGTTTGGAGACCCAGTACTTC.

There are many counts of this clonotype. CDR3 in amino acids: CASLTEVNTGELFF. CDR3 in DNA: TGTGCCAGCCTCACCGAAGTGAACACCGGGGAGCTGTTTTTT. The V call is TRBV2, the J call TRBJ2-2, with D uncertain. Germline V CDR1 and CDR2: SNHLY, FYNNEI. Trimming pared 8 bases from V and 1 base from J, leaving 11 bases between. CDR3 length: 14 residues.

The J gene is TRBJ2-5, the V gene TRBV3-1, with D tentatively TRBD1 (6 bases). The DNA end lines up better with TRBJ2-7; the J call may be wrong. This CDR3 has 16 residues. Per germline, CDR1 LGHDT and CDR2 YNNKEL (reference sequence). The CDR3, as DNA: TGTGCCAGCAGCCAAGATGGTGGGCAGGGGCACTACGAGCAGTACTTC. Its translation: CASSQDGGQGHYEQYF.

In its sample, this clonotype was seen a few times. The chain joins TRBV9 to TRBJ2-3, with TRBD2 identical over 8 bases. The CDR3 consists of 16 residues. CDR1 and CDR2 from the germline V gene are SGDLS and YYNGEE. V trimming: 4 bases; J trimming: 1 base; junction bases outside the gene matches: 8. The CDR3 sequence: CASSPPPAGGTDTQYF. CDR3 nucleotide sequence: TGTGCCAGCAGCCCCCCGCCAGCGGGGGGCACAGATACGCAGTATTTT.

The genes are TRBV25-1 and TRBJ2-5; tentative D call: TRBD2 (5 bases). The ends were cut back, 2 bases at V and 2 bases at J, with 9 bases in the middle. The CDR3 runs 14 residues. CDR1 is MGHDK, CDR2 SYGVNS, per germline. This CDR3 reads CASSEPRLQETQYF. As DNA, the CDR3 is TGTGCCAGCAGTGAACCTAGACTACAAGAGACCCAGTACTTC.

The chain carries TRBV7-2 and TRBJ2-5; 9 positions agree with TRBD2. J was trimmed by 2 bases and V by 4 bases; bases with no gene match: 8. The CDR3 contains 16 residues. Germline V gene data show CDR1 as SGHTA and CDR2 as FQGNSA. As DNA, the CDR3 is TGTGCCAGCAGCTCTTTAGCGGGGGCCCGGCAAGAGACCCAGTACTTC. Its translation: CASSSLAGARQETQYF.

This sequence joins TRBV4-3 and TRBJ2-5, with a possible D match to TRBD2 (6 bases). Germline V gene data show CDR1 as LGHNA and CDR2 as YSLEER. V gave up 1 base and J gave up 0 bases, with 9 bases separating them. CDR3 length: 15 amino acids. The CDR3, as DNA: TGCGCCAGCAGCCAAGGACTAGGGAACCAAGAGACCCAGTACTTC. Its protein is CASSQGLGNQETQYF.

This clonotype has a count of ten or more. This chain joins TRBV7-9 and TRBJ1-1, with 7 bases aligning to TRBD1. Germline V lookup: CDR1 SEHNR, CDR2 FQNEAQ (reference sequence). This CDR3 spans 14 amino acids. V was clipped by 1 base and J by 5 bases; unmatched bases: 4. CDR3: CASSLGTGVTEAFF. The CDR3, as DNA: TGTGCCAGCAGCTTAGGAACAGGGGTGACTGAAGCTTTCTTT.

The chain uses TRBV11-2 and TRBJ1-1; D possibly corresponds to TRBD1 (5 bases). Germline CDR1 SGHAT, CDR2 FQNNGV. The CDR3 totals 13 residues. V was shortened by 6 bases and J by 2 bases, with 10 bases between the two germline ends. In nucleotides, the CDR3 is TGTGCCAGCAGAGGGGCCCCCAACACTGAAGCTTTCTTT. Protein sequence: CASRGAPNTEAFF. The full variable domain, completed using reference TRBV11-2 and TRBJ1-1, is EAGVAQSPRYKIIEKRQSVAFWCNPISGHATLYWYQQILGQGPKLLIQFQNNGVVDDSQLPKDRFSAERLKGVDSTLKIQPAKLEDSAVYLCASRGAPNTEAFFGQGTRLTVV.